These 14 T cell receptor beta chains share one sample of origin, sequenced in a study of cytomegalovirus exposure and HLA in healthy donors. The primer mix had 60 Vbeta and 13 Jbeta primers. Repertoires were generated with immunoSEQ multiplex PCR, while TCRdb's copy carries only in-frame clones and drops some. Among under 150,000 clones listed, about four fifths were seen once. The sample consisted of PBMCs. The receptors originated from a woman aged 40 to 50 in good health and CMV-seronegative.

The V gene is TRBV19, the J gene TRBJ2-7; D may be TRBD2 (7 bases). V was clipped by 7 bases and J by 4 bases, with 14 bases between them. The germline V gene has CDR1 LNHDA and CDR2 SQIVND (reference sequence). This CDR3 comprises 13 residues. The CDR3 loop reads CASNERGGYEQYF. The CDR3 DNA sequence: TGTGCCAGTAATGAAAGGGGGGGGTACGAGCAGTACTTC.

CDR3 region: CASSLVFRASGNTGELFF. CDR3 DNA sequence: TGTGCCAGCAGCTTGGTTTTCCGGGCTAGCGGGAACACCGGGGAGCTGTTTTTT. The J gene is TRBJ2-2, the V gene TRBV5-6, with 7 nucleotides matching TRBD2. Trimming at V came to 0 bases and at J to 1 base, leaving 9 bases not matched to a gene. CDR3 size: 18 residues. Germline V CDR1 and CDR2: SGHDT, YYEEEE.

The genes are TRBV27 and TRBJ2-7, with 10 bases matching TRBD1. Germline CDR1 and CDR2: MNHEY and SMNVEV (reference sequence). CDR3 length: 16 amino acids. The J segment lost 4 bases and the V segment lost 0 bases, leaving 6 bases of the junction unmatched. This CDR3 reads CASSLSGTGARYEQYF. The CDR3 bases are TGTGCCAGCAGTTTATCAGGGACAGGGGCAAGGTACGAGCAGTACTTC.

The sample holds one count of this clone. The rearrangement joins TRBV14 to TRBJ1-2; 7 bases are shared with TRBD1. This CDR3 comprises 13 residues. The V and J ends lost 5 bases and 2 bases, in that order; junction bases with no gene match: 2. Per the germline V gene, CDR1 is SGHDN and CDR2 is FVKESK. This CDR3 reads CASSRGQNYGYTF. Written as DNA, the CDR3 is TGTGCCAGCAGCAGGGGACAGAACTATGGCTACACCTTC.

The V and J genes are TRBV5-1 and TRBJ2-3; a possible D gene is TRBD2 (7 bases). The V end was cut by 0 bases, the J end by 5 bases, with 13 bases between. CDR3 size: 15 residues. Germline assignment: CDR1 SGHRS and CDR2 YFSETQ. The CDR3 nucleotides read TGCGCCAGCAGCTTGGCGGGGGGCCGGGGAGATACGCAGTATTTT. Protein: CASSLAGGRGDTQYF.

The CDR3 region has the DNA TGTGCCAGCAGCCCCCAGGGTACCGGGGAGCTGTTTTTT. Protein product: CASSPQGTGELFF. The V gene is TRBV7-2, the J gene TRBJ2-2, with D possibly matching TRBD1 (5 bases). The CDR3 is made up of 13 amino acids. Germline CDR1 is SGHTA and CDR2 is FQGNSA. V lost 5 bases, J lost 5 bases, and 9 bases lay in between.

The J gene is TRBJ1-1, the V gene TRBV7-6, with TRBD1 as a possible D gene (5 bases). The CDR3 is 13 residues long. Germline V lookup: CDR1 SGHVS, CDR2 FNYEAQ. V was shortened by 1 base and J by 5 bases, with 8 bases between the two germline ends. CDR3 loop: CASSLDRGTEAFF. In DNA form, the CDR3 reads TGTGCCAGCAGCTTAGACCGGGGGACTGAAGCTTTCTTT.

The chain is built from TRBV19 and TRBJ2-7; 7 nucleotides line up with TRBD2. The CDR3 is 12 amino acids. V shed 5 bases and J 6 bases; nucleotides not matched to a gene: 4. In germline, CDR1 is LNHDA, CDR2 SQIVND (reference sequence). CDR3 nucleotide sequence: TGTGCCAGTAGTCCCTCGGGGGGCGAGCAGTACTTC. It specifies CASSPSGGEQYF. Complete variable domain (other parts from reference TRBV19 and TRBJ2-7): DGGITQSPKYLFRKEGQNVTLSCEQNLNHDAMYWYRQDPGQGLRLIYYSQIVNDFQKGDIAEGYSVSREKKESFPLTVTSAQKNPTAFYLCASSPSGGEQYFGPGTRLTVT.

V is TRBV5-4 and J is TRBJ2-7, with D tentatively TRBD1 (6 bases). The CDR3 has 14 amino acids. In germline, CDR1 is SGHNT, CDR2 YYREEE (reference sequence). V dropped 4 bases and J dropped 2 bases, with 13 bases sitting between them. CDR3 bases: TGTGCCAGCAGCCAGGGGACAAGGGCCTACGAGCAGTACTTC. Its translation: CASSQGTRAYEQYF.

This clone was recorded once. The V gene is TRBV4-2, the J gene TRBJ1-5; 9 bases are shared with TRBD1. This CDR3 is built from 18 residues. Trimming took 0 bases from V and 2 from J; bases not matched to a gene: 8. Germline assignment: CDR1 LGHNA and CDR2 YNFKEQ. The CDR3 sequence is CASSQELGTGIGNQPQHF. CDR3 coding DNA: TGTGCCAGCAGCCAAGAACTGGGGACAGGGATCGGCAATCAGCCCCAGCATTTT.

This rearrangement joins TRBV9 to TRBJ1-5; a weak D match, TRBD1 (6 bases). Germline-derived CDR1 and CDR2 are SGDLS and YYNGEE. The germline V and J ends were trimmed by 0 bases and 0 bases, with 7 bases remaining between them. The CDR3 length is 15 residues. CDR3 in DNA: TGTGCCAGCAGCGTAGCGACAGGTAGCAATCAGCCCCAGCATTTT. Residues: CASSVATGSNQPQHF.

The V call is TRBV12-5, the J call TRBJ2-1; tentative D call: TRBD2 (6 bases). Trimming shortened V by 3 bases and J by 3 bases, and 15 bases separated the two germline ends. The CDR3 contains 16 residues. Germline CDR1 LGHNT, CDR2 FRNRAP. The CDR3 DNA reads TGTGCTAGTGGTTTCGAGGCTTGGGACTTCTACAATGAGCAGTTCTTC. Translation gives CASGFEAWDFYNEQFF.

The chain carries TRBV27 and TRBJ1-1, with TRBD1 identical over 10 bases. The CDR3 totals 14 residues. The V segment lost 6 bases and the J segment 5 bases; nucleotides outside the gene matches: 6. The V gene's germline CDR1 is MNHEY and CDR2 SMNVEV (reference sequence). CDR3 DNA: TGTGCCAGCAGCCAAGGACAGGGGGGGACTGAAGCTTTCTTT. It specifies CASSQGQGGTEAFF.

The chain uses TRBV6-6 and TRBJ1-3; the D gene is possibly TRBD1 (6 bases). The CDR3 is 15 residues long. V lost 0 bases to trimming and J lost 3 bases, with 9 bases between them. Germline values: CDR1 MNHNY, CDR2 SVGAGI (reference sequence). The CDR3: CASSYSGGDGNTIYF. The CDR3 DNA reads TGTGCCAGCAGTTACTCAGGGGGAGATGGAAACACCATATATTTT.